The source of this T cell receptor (beta chain) is a study of CD8+CD57+ T cells in acquired aplastic anemia. Trimming shortened V by 4 bases and J by 2 bases, and 9 bases separated the two germline ends. The CDR3 is made up of 15 amino acids. The germline V gene encodes CDR1 SNHLY and CDR2 FYNNEI. TCR beta VDJ and CDR3 were profiled, and genomic DNA was the template. TCRdb itself ran the reads through MiXCR, one entry per CDR3 protein. Among under 350,000 distinct CDR3 sequences listed, around three fifths were seen once. The patients chosen for sequencing had shown expansion of CD8+CD57+ cells (detected by flow cytometry).

The gene calls are TRBV2 and TRBJ1-6; D gene unclear. The receptor was isolated from a human donor with aplastic anemia. Source material: sorted CD4+, CD8+, or CD8+CD57+ T cells (not recorded which) from PBMCs. CDR3 in amino acids: CASSGEGTYNSPLHF. The CDR3 DNA reads TGTGCCAGCAGTGGAGAGGGAACCTATAATTCACCCCTCCACTTT.